The 15 T cell receptor beta chains presented below share a single source sample, sequenced in a study of shared clonotypes between healthy human individuals. Profiled with immunoSEQ multiplex PCR; TCRdb holds only in-frame clones, not every one. The table lists about 380,000 clones, around 96% of them singletons. Sequencing was performed on memory CD8+ T cells sorted from blood. Subset here: CD45RO+ cells pooled with CCR7-negative TemRA cells. Every receptor here comes from a man aged 30-40 years in good health.

The CDR3 coding sequence is TGTGCCAGCGGGGGTTCCAATCAGCCCCAGCATTTT. This codes for CASGGSNQPQHF. This sequence joins TRBV6-4 and TRBJ1-5; a possible D gene is TRBD1 (5 bases). CDR1 is MRHNA, CDR2 SNTAGT, per germline. The CDR3 totals 12 residues. Trimming pared 8 bases from V and 3 bases from J, leaving 8 bases between.

V gene TRBV5-1 combines with J gene TRBJ2-3; TRBD2 might be the D (6 bases). Trimming removed 1 base at V and 4 bases at J, with 13 bases between. CDR3 length equals 15 residues. In germline, CDR1 is SGHRS, CDR2 YFSETQ. In DNA form, the CDR3 reads TGCGCCAGCAGCTTGTTTAGCGGAGGGTCAGATACGCAGTATTTT. Its protein product is CASSLFSGGSDTQYF. Based on the CDR3 plus reference TRBV5-1 and TRBJ2-3, the full variable domain is KAGVTQTPRYLIKTRGQQVTLSCSPISGHRSVSWYQQTPGQGLQFLFEYFSETQRNKGNFPGRFSGRQFSNSRSEMNVSTLELGDSALYLCASSLFSGGSDTQYFGPGTRLTVL.

The chain links TRBV7-9 to TRBJ2-7; D gene unclear. Trimming shortened V by 1 base and J by 3 bases, and 4 bases separated the two germline ends. The CDR3 has 12 residues. Germline values: CDR1 SEHNR, CDR2 FQNEAQ (reference sequence). CDR3 DNA sequence: TGTGCCAGCAGCTTAGACTACTACGAGCAGTACTTC. Amino acids: CASSLDYYEQYF.

The chain recombines TRBV6-1 with TRBJ2-4, with D maybe TRBD2 (5 bases). CDR1 and CDR2 (germline): MNHNS, SASEGT. Trimming cost V 2 bases and J 4 bases, with 12 bases left between them. The length of the CDR3 is 15 residues. CDR3 in amino acids: CASSERTYIKNIQYF. The CDR3 coding sequence is TGTGCCAGCAGTGAAAGGACTTATATTAAAAACATTCAGTACTTC.

The J gene is TRBJ1-2, the V gene TRBV11-2; the match to TRBD1 covers 11 bases. Germline assignment: CDR1 SGHAT and CDR2 FQNNGV. This CDR3 spans 15 amino acids. Trimming at V came to 0 bases and at J to 4 bases, leaving 1 base not matched to a gene. The CDR3 nucleotides read TGTGCCAGCAGCTTAGATGGGACAGGGGGCTATGGCTACACCTTC. It is translated as CASSLDGTGGYGYTF. Full variable domain (remainder filled in from reference TRBV11-2 and TRBJ1-2): EAGVAQSPRYKIIEKRQSVAFWCNPISGHATLYWYQQILGQGPKLLIQFQNNGVVDDSQLPKDRFSAERLKGVDSTLKIQPAKLEDSAVYLCASSLDGTGGYGYTFGSGTRLTVV.

The chain employs TRBV19 and TRBJ2-7; 9 nucleotides line up with TRBD2. The CDR3 runs 15 residues. Unmatched junction bases numbered 2, after V lost 0 bases and J lost 2 bases. CDR1 LNHDA and CDR2 SQIVND come from the germline V gene (reference sequence). The DNA for the CDR3 is TGTGCCAGTAGTATAGAGACTAGCGGTACCTACGAGCAGTACTTC. It translates to CASSIETSGTYEQYF.

The rearrangement joins TRBV21-1 to TRBJ2-4; the D call TRBD2 from the table was never checked on the DNA. TRBV21-1 is marked as a pseudogene. This CDR3 is built from 13 residues. The CDR3 sequence: CASRRGCILIQYF. The CDR3, as DNA: TGTGCCAGCAGACGCGGGTGTATTTTGATTCAGTACTTC.

The chain uses TRBV6-1 and TRBJ2-7; a possible D gene is TRBD2 (5 bases). The germline V gene encodes CDR1 MNHNS and CDR2 SASEGT. This CDR3 comprises 12 residues. V gave up 7 bases and J gave up 2 bases, with 9 bases separating them. The DNA for the CDR3 is TGTGCCAGCACCGGGGATCCCTACGAGCAGTACTTC. Translation gives CASTGDPYEQYF.

There are a few counts of this clone. The chain carries TRBV28 and TRBJ1-2, with D maybe TRBD1 (6 bases). The CDR3 has 14 residues. Germline values: CDR1 MDHEN, CDR2 SYDVKM. V lost 3 bases to trimming and J lost 4 bases, with 12 bases between them. Here the CDR3 reads CASSFYSGVYGYTF. CDR3 coding DNA: TGTGCCAGCAGTTTCTATTCAGGGGTCTATGGCTACACCTTC.

This clone was recorded only once. The chain recombines TRBV28 with TRBJ2-5; D is unclear. Trimming cost V 7 bases and J 0 bases, with 6 bases left between them. Per the germline V gene, CDR1 is MDHEN and CDR2 is SYDVKM. The CDR3 runs to 12 residues. CDR3 amino acids: CASTTYQETQYF. The CDR3 region has the DNA TGTGCCAGCACTACGTACCAAGAGACCCAGTACTTC.

The V gene is TRBV30, the J gene TRBJ2-5; D remains ambiguous. This CDR3 region has 13 residues. CDR1 GTSNPN and CDR2 SVGIG come from the germline V gene (reference sequence). The V end was cut by 0 bases, the J end by 5 bases, with 10 bases between. CDR3 protein: CAWSVRLGETQYF. DNA of the CDR3: TGTGCCTGGAGTGTACGCTTAGGCGAGACCCAGTACTTC.

The V call is TRBV7-9, the J call TRBJ1-5; TRBD1 agrees at 9 bases. This CDR3 is 18 amino acids long. V shed 2 bases and J 3 bases; nucleotides not matched to a gene: 11. CDR1 and CDR2 from the germline V gene are SEHNR and FQNEAQ (reference sequence). The CDR3 DNA is TGTGCCAGCAGCTTACTCCCGGGACAGGGTAAGGACAATCAGCCCCAGCATTTT. Translating gives CASSLLPGQGKDNQPQHF.

This chain joins TRBV30 and TRBJ2-2; TRBD2 is a possible D gene (6 bases). Trimming removed 6 bases at V and 2 bases at J, with 13 bases between. Germline V gene sequence: CDR1 GTSNPN, CDR2 SVGIG (reference sequence). The CDR3 consists of 14 residues. CDR3 amino acids: CACTQGTNTGELFF. CDR3 nucleotides: TGTGCCTGTACCCAAGGGACTAACACCGGGGAGCTGTTTTTT. The full variable domain, rest sourced from reference TRBV30 and TRBJ2-2, is SQTIHQWPATLVQPVGSPLSLECTVEGTSNPNLYWYRQAAGRGLQLLFYSVGIGQISSEVPQNLSASRPQDRQFILSSKKLLLSDSGFYLCACTQGTNTGELFFGEGSRLTVL.

The rearrangement joins TRBV10-3 to TRBJ1-5; perhaps TRBD1 as D (5 bases). V lost 4 bases and J lost 4, with 8 bases in between. There are 13 residues in the CDR3. CDR1 and CDR2 from the germline V gene are ENHRY and SYGVKD. CDR3 coding DNA: TGTGCCATCAGTGTAAAGGGGAATCAGCCCCAGCATTTT. This gives the protein CAISVKGNQPQHF.

V is TRBV29-1 and J is TRBJ2-1, with D hard to call. From germline, CDR1 is SQVTM and CDR2 ANQGSEA. Trimming took 4 bases from V and 2 from J, leaving 9 bases between them. CDR3 length equals 13 residues. The CDR3 DNA reads as TGCAGCGTTGTGAGAGATACCTACAATGAGCAGTTCTTC. The encoded protein is CSVVRDTYNEQFF.